These 17 T cell receptor beta chains originate from one sample sequenced in a study of blood T cell repertoires in COVID-19. Repertoires were generated with immunoSEQ multiplex PCR, while TCRdb's copy carries only in-frame clones and drops some. The table includes about 240,000 clones, approximately 80% detected once. Sequenced input: peripheral blood. These receptors were taken from a young man who had recovered from COVID-19.

This clone appeared a single time. The V call is TRBV28, the J call TRBJ2-7; 9 bases map to TRBD1. J was trimmed by 2 bases and V by 5 bases; bases with no gene match: 7. This CDR3 spans 15 amino acids. Per germline, CDR1 MDHEN and CDR2 SYDVKM. For the CDR3, the DNA is TGTGCCAGCAGTGGACCGGGACAGGGAACCTACGAGCAGTACGTC. It yields the protein CASSGPGQGTYEQYV.

To note about this clone: This CDR3 is also generated by other DNA sequences in the sample. The genes are TRBV5-1 and TRBJ2-7; TRBD1 agrees at 9 bases. This CDR3 is built from 15 residues. The ends lost 3 bases at V and 1 base at J; junction bases unmatched: 5. The germline gives CDR1 SGHRS, CDR2 YFSETQ. Here the CDR3 reads CASSSRQGESYEQYF. In DNA, the CDR3 is TGCGCCAGCAGCTCCCGACAGGGGGAGTCCTACGAGCAGTACTTC.

The chain links TRBV5-1 to TRBJ1-1, with D perhaps TRBD1 (6 bases). V dropped 0 bases and J dropped 2 bases, with 11 bases sitting between them. CDR3 length: 15 residues. Germline CDR1 is SGHRS and CDR2 is YFSETQ. The CDR3 loop reads CASSLDGQTNTEAFF. CDR3 bases: TGCGCCAGCAGCTTGGACGGACAGACCAACACTGAAGCTTTCTTT.

The rearrangement joins TRBV18 to TRBJ2-7, with TRBD2 identical over 11 bases. This CDR3 comprises 15 residues. Germline V lookup: CDR1 KGHSH, CDR2 LQKENI. The trim removed 6 bases at V and 0 bases at J, leaving 4 bases unmatched. CDR3 protein: CASSRTSGFSYEQYF. CDR3 nucleotides: TGTGCCAGCTCCCGGACTAGCGGGTTCTCCTACGAGCAGTACTTC.

The chain carries TRBV12-5 and TRBJ1-1, with D possibly TRBD1 on 6 matching bases. From germline, CDR1 is LGHNT and CDR2 FRNRAP. This CDR3 contains 14 residues. Trimming cost V 5 bases and J 3 bases, with 13 bases left between them. The DNA for the CDR3 is TGTGCTAGTGGTCACAGGGATCGGGACACTGAAGCTTTCTTT. Translated: CASGHRDRDTEAFF.

This chain connects TRBV15 to TRBJ1-2, with 10 bases identical to TRBD1. V was clipped by 5 bases and J by 5 bases; unmatched bases: 5. CDR3 length: 14 residues. CDR1 LNHNV and CDR2 YYDKDF come from the germline V gene (reference sequence). The CDR3 sequence is CATSVGQGGYGYTF. In DNA form, the CDR3 reads TGTGCCACCAGCGTTGGACAGGGGGGTTATGGCTACACCTTC.

The chain is built from TRBV18 and TRBJ2-5, with D perhaps matching TRBD1 (6 bases). Germline V CDR1 and CDR2: KGHSH, LQKENI. The CDR3 spans 17 residues. Trimming removed 3 bases from V and 4 bases from J, with 21 bases in between. The CDR3 DNA reads TGTGCCAGCTCACCCACCATCGGGGACAATGGGCGAGAGACCCAGTACTTC. As protein: CASSPTIGDNGRETQYF.

The chain combines TRBV28 with TRBJ1-2, with D tentatively TRBD1 (6 bases). Germline V gene lookup returns CDR1 MDHEN and CDR2 SYDVKM. The V end lost 7 bases, the J end lost 6 bases, and 24 bases lay between the germline ends. The CDR3 is made up of 16 amino acids. The CDR3 sequence: CASMFGGSQGTHGYTF. CDR3 sequence (DNA): TGTGCCAGCATGTTCGGGGGGTCACAGGGAACCCATGGCTACACCTTC.

The V call is TRBV4-1, the J call TRBJ1-5, with TRBD1 matching 8 bases. This CDR3 is built from 15 residues. Trimming cost V 3 bases and J 7 bases; bases outside gene matches: 8. The germline CDR1 and CDR2 sequences are MGHRA and YSYEKL. CDR3 sequence reads: CASSQQGALRQPQHF. CDR3 in DNA: TGCGCCAGCAGCCAGCAGGGGGCGTTAAGACAGCCCCAGCATTTT.

The chain combines TRBV15 with TRBJ2-7; D gene unclear. The CDR3 covers 14 residues. Trimming took off 0 bases at V and 6 bases at J, with 12 bases between the two ends. Germline loops: CDR1 LNHNV, CDR2 YYDKDF (reference sequence). In nucleotides, the CDR3 is TGTGCCACCAGCAGAGATTTGTATTCAGGCGAGCAGTACGTC. The encoded protein is CATSRDLYSGEQYV.

The chain carries TRBV19 and TRBJ2-3; weak D call: TRBD1 (5 bases). V lost 11 bases and J 4 bases, leaving 13 bases between the germline ends. This CDR3 region has 12 residues. Germline CDR1 LNHDA, CDR2 SQIVND (reference sequence). The CDR3 reads CALTEGADTQYF. The CDR3 nucleotides read TGTGCCCTAACAGAAGGGGCAGATACGCAGTATTTT. Drawing the rest from reference TRBV19 and TRBJ2-3, the complete variable domain is DGGITQSPKYLFRKEGQNVTLSCEQNLNHDAMYWYRQDPGQGLRLIYYSQIVNDFQKGDIAEGYSVSREKKESFPLTVTSAQKNPTAFYLCALTEGADTQYFGPGTRLTVL.

The rearrangement uses TRBV7-9 and TRBJ1-1, with 8 nucleotides matching TRBD1. The CDR3 covers 14 residues. Germline lookup yields CDR1 SEHNR and CDR2 FQNEAQ (reference sequence). The junction had 6 bases not matched to a gene; V was cut back by 6 bases and J by 3 bases. The CDR3 loop reads CASRRSGGHTEAFF. CDR3 nucleotide sequence: TGTGCCAGCAGGCGCTCAGGGGGCCACACTGAAGCTTTCTTT.

The chain couples TRBV7-9 to TRBJ1-2, with 7 positions matching TRBD1. J lost 6 bases, V lost 7 bases, and 17 bases had no gene match. The germline gives CDR1 SEHNR, CDR2 FQNEAQ (reference sequence). CDR3 size: 16 residues. The CDR3 reads CASTLTGQAHGNGYTF. Written as DNA, the CDR3 is TGTGCCAGCACCCTGACAGGACAGGCCCATGGAAATGGCTACACCTTC. Full variable domain (remainder filled in from reference TRBV7-9 and TRBJ1-2): DTGVSQNPRHKITKRGQNVTFRCDPISEHNRLYWYRQTLGQGPEFLTYFQNEAQLEKSRLLSDRFSAERPKGSFSTLEIQRTEQGDSAMYLCASTLTGQAHGNGYTFGSGTRLTVV.

This rearrangement joins TRBV2 to TRBJ2-3; perhaps TRBD2 as D (5 bases). The germline CDR1 and CDR2 sequences are SNHLY and FYNNEI. This CDR3 region has 12 residues. The V gene lost 7 bases and the J gene lost 2 bases, with 7 bases spanning the gap. CDR3 in DNA: TGTGCCAGCATGGAGGACACAGATACGCAGTATTTT. Translated, it gives CASMEDTDTQYF.

This rearrangement joins TRBV28 to TRBJ1-2; D uncertain. The V and J ends lost 4 bases and 4 bases respectively, with 13 bases between them. CDR3 size: 14 residues. Germline V gene data show CDR1 as MDHEN and CDR2 as SYDVKM. The CDR3 reads CASSSLTAGYGYTF. CDR3 bases: TGTGCCAGCAGTTCCCTCACTGCGGGCTATGGCTACACCTTC.

The CDR3 region has the DNA TGTGCCAGCAGCCAGGGGGACAGGAACACCGGGGAGCTGTTTTTT. Residues: CASSQGDRNTGELFF. J is TRBJ2-2 and V is TRBV4-2; 7 bases agree with TRBD1. CDR1 and CDR2 from the germline V gene are LGHNA and YNFKEQ. With V trimmed by 3 bases and J by 1 base, 2 bases remained unmatched. The CDR3 contains 15 residues.

The chain has TRBV14 and TRBJ2-1; D possibly corresponds to TRBD1 (5 bases). CDR3 size: 16 residues. V dropped 0 bases and J dropped 5 bases, with 14 bases sitting between them. Germline V gene sequence: CDR1 SGHDN, CDR2 FVKESK. CDR3 sequence reads: CASSQEVGRADNEQFF. DNA for the CDR3: TGTGCCAGCAGCCAAGAGGTGGGCAGGGCGGACAATGAGCAGTTCTTC.